Presented here are 23 T cell receptor beta chains from one specimen sequenced in a study of CD8+ T cells in alopecia areata. RNA, once extracted, was reverse transcribed into cDNA for use as the sequencing template. The method was immunoSEQ multiplex PCR; TCRdb's version includes in-frame clones alone and lacks a portion of them. The profile shows about 87,000 clones, about 70% of them singletons. Treatment reported: oral pan-JAK inhibitor, 5-10 mg twice daily. The sequencing here drew on CD8+ T cells sorted from blood, taken at week 44, from a patient treated with tofacitinib. These receptors all come from a human donor with alopecia areata.

The genes are TRBV11-2 and TRBJ2-5, with 8 nucleotides matching TRBD2. J lost 1 base, V lost 4 bases, and 5 bases had no gene match. CDR1 is SGHAT, CDR2 FQNNGV, per germline. The CDR3 extends over 15 amino acids. The CDR3 region has the DNA TGTGCCAGCAGCTACGGAGCGGGGGTCCAAGAGACCCAGTACTTC. Encoded protein: CASSYGAGVQETQYF.

This clone was found once. The rearrangement uses TRBV29-1 and TRBJ1-2; D not resolved. Trimming took 7 bases from V and 4 from J, leaving 4 bases between them. From germline, CDR1 is SQVTM and CDR2 ANQGSEA. CDR3 size: 9 residues. This CDR3 reads CSDSYGYTF. The DNA for the CDR3 is TGCAGCGACAGCTATGGCTACACCTTC.

The chain has TRBV5-6 and TRBJ2-7; no clear D. Per the germline V gene, CDR1 is SGHDT and CDR2 is YYEEEE. V lost 0 bases and J lost 5, with 9 bases in between. This CDR3 has 13 amino acids. The CDR3 is CASSLEEGHEQYF. CDR3 in DNA: TGTGCCAGCAGCTTGGAAGAAGGTCACGAGCAGTACTTC.

The genes are TRBV6-4 and TRBJ2-2; D possibly corresponds to TRBD1 (6 bases). V lost 4 bases to trimming and J lost 3 bases, with 9 bases between them. The CDR3 runs to 14 residues. CDR1 and CDR2 from the germline V gene are MRHNA and SNTAGT. The CDR3 sequence is CASSGGPDTGELFF. CDR3 nucleotide sequence: TGTGCCAGCAGTGGGGGGCCGGACACCGGGGAGCTGTTTTTT.

This chain connects TRBV9 to TRBJ2-5, with D possibly being TRBD1 (6 bases). CDR1 and CDR2 (germline): SGDLS, YYNGEE. The V gene lost 2 bases and the J gene lost 5 bases, with 22 bases spanning the gap. This CDR3 region has 17 residues. CDR3 loop: CASSVGTTSLLGETQYF. The CDR3 DNA sequence: TGTGCCAGCAGCGTGGGGACAACGTCCCTGTTGGGGGAGACCCAGTACTTC.

This clone was seen only once. This chain uses TRBV19 with TRBJ2-7; 9 bases are shared with TRBD2. Unmatched junction bases numbered 4, after V lost 3 bases and J lost 4 bases. CDR3 length: 14 residues. Germline V gene sequence: CDR1 LNHDA, CDR2 SQIVND (reference sequence). The CDR3 is CASSMGSGGYEQYF. As DNA, the CDR3 is TGTGCCAGTAGTATGGGTAGCGGGGGTTACGAGCAGTACTTC.

The chain is built from TRBV4-1 and TRBJ1-1, with D uncertain. Trimming removed 1 base from V and 3 bases from J, with 9 bases in between. CDR1 is MGHRA, CDR2 YSYEKL, per germline. This CDR3 is built from 14 residues. CDR3 region: CASSQVLRDTEAFF. The CDR3 DNA reads as TGCGCCAGCAGCCAAGTATTGAGGGACACTGAAGCTTTCTTT.

J is TRBJ1-2 and V is TRBV13, with 12 bases that match TRBD1. Germline trimming cut 3 bases from V and 9 bases from J; bases unmatched to any gene: 14. This CDR3 has 17 amino acids. Germline CDR1 reads PRHDT; CDR2 reads FYEKMQ (reference sequence). The CDR3: CASSFGTGGATGASYTF. The CDR3 nucleotides read TGTGCCAGCAGCTTTGGGACAGGGGGCGCCACCGGTGCTAGCTACACCTTC.

V usage is TRBV13 and J usage is TRBJ2-7, with unresolved D. The germline V gene encodes CDR1 PRHDT and CDR2 FYEKMQ (reference sequence). The CDR3 consists of 15 residues. Trimming stripped 6 bases from V and 4 bases from J, with 19 bases between. Here the CDR3 DNA reads TGTGCCAGCAGTTCCAGCGTGGGCAGCCAATACGAGCAGTACTTC. Its translation: CASSSSVGSQYEQYF.

This sequence joins TRBV7-3 and TRBJ1-2, with D unresolved. The CDR3 is 14 amino acids. The germline V gene has CDR1 SGHTA and CDR2 FQGTGA. V shed 5 bases and J shed 6 bases, with 16 bases lying between them. The CDR3 DNA follows: TGTGCCAGCAGCGAGGGCCCAGGAAGGGATGGCTACACCTTC. Residues: CASSEGPGRDGYTF. The variable domain in full, with the rest retrieved from reference TRBV7-3 and TRBJ1-2, is GAGVSQTPSNKVTEKGKYVELRCDPISGHTALYWYRQSLGQGPEFLIYFQGTGAADDSGLPNDRFFAVRPEGSVSTLKIQRTERGDSAVYLCASSEGPGRDGYTFGSGTRLTVV.

This rearrangement joins TRBV13 to TRBJ2-7, with D perhaps matching TRBD2 (5 bases). V was trimmed by 5 bases and J by 7 bases, leaving 21 bases between them. The CDR3 is made up of 15 amino acids. Germline loops: CDR1 PRHDT, CDR2 FYEKMQ (reference sequence). CDR3 residues: CASSLGDSAWLEQYF. DNA for the CDR3: TGTGCCAGCAGCCTCGGGGATTCGGCTTGGTTGGAGCAGTACTTC.

The CDR3 protein is CASSSLAGTSYEQYF. Written as DNA, the CDR3 is TGTGCCAGCAGTTCACTAGCGGGGACTTCCTACGAGCAGTACTTC. The V gene is TRBV27, the J gene TRBJ2-7; TRBD2 aligns across 10 bases. The CDR3 spans 15 residues. In germline, CDR1 is MNHEY, CDR2 SMNVEV (reference sequence). V shed 4 bases and J 1 base; nucleotides not matched to a gene: 4.

V gene TRBV4-1 combines with J gene TRBJ1-1; weak D call: TRBD1 (6 bases). V shed 0 bases and J shed 10 bases, with 21 bases lying between them. Germline lookup yields CDR1 MGHRA and CDR2 YSYEKL. CDR3 size: 16 residues. The CDR3 reads CASSQDYKSRGRRAFF. CDR3 DNA sequence: TGCGCCAGCAGCCAAGATTATAAGAGCAGGGGACGAAGAGCTTTCTTT.

This clone was seen only a few times. The V call is TRBV29-1, the J call TRBJ1-1; 7 bases match TRBD1. This CDR3 contains 14 residues. Looked up from germline, CDR1 is SQVTM and CDR2 is ANQGSEA. Trimming cost V 6 bases and J 5 bases; bases outside gene matches: 12. The chain's CDR3 is CSVAPTGVRTEAFF. The CDR3 coding sequence is TGCAGCGTGGCCCCTACAGGGGTGAGAACTGAAGCTTTCTTT.

This chain connects TRBV4-3 to TRBJ1-6, with D uncertain. There are 16 residues in the CDR3. V was cut by 0 bases and J by 7 bases, with 13 bases left in between. CDR1 is LGHNA and CDR2 is YSLEER in the germline V gene. The chain's CDR3 is CASSQDPGDANSPLHF. The CDR3 DNA reads as TGCGCCAGCAGCCAAGATCCGGGAGATGCCAATTCACCCCTCCACTTT.

V is TRBV27 and J is TRBJ1-2; D is perhaps TRBD1 (5 bases). This CDR3 region has 18 residues. V lost 6 bases and J 2 bases, leaving 25 bases between the germline ends. Germline V lookup: CDR1 MNHEY, CDR2 SMNVEV (reference sequence). The CDR3 DNA reads as TGTGCCAGCAGGTCAAAAGACTTGGGACCATTACGGAACTATGGCTACACCTTC. Amino acid sequence: CASRSKDLGPLRNYGYTF.

CDR3 sequence (DNA): TGTGCCAGCAGTTACTCGGGGGGGTCTTACAATGAGCAGTTCTTC. Translating gives CASSYSGGSYNEQFF. This rearrangement joins TRBV6-5 to TRBJ2-1; 7 nucleotides match TRBD2. CDR3 length equals 15 residues. Germline V lookup: CDR1 MNHEY, CDR2 SVGAGI. The junction had 3 bases not matched to a gene; V was cut back by 0 bases and J by 4 bases.

V usage is TRBV5-6 and J usage is TRBJ2-7; D remains ambiguous. Germline CDR1 reads SGHDT; CDR2 reads YYEEEE. This CDR3 is built from 13 residues. The V end lost 6 bases, the J end lost 4 bases, and 14 bases lay between the germline ends. The CDR3 region is CASTWASNYEQYF. The CDR3 DNA reads TGTGCCAGCACCTGGGCTTCTAATTACGAGCAGTACTTC.

This sequence joins TRBV29-1 and TRBJ2-7; 11 nucleotides align to TRBD2. Germline values: CDR1 SQVTM, CDR2 ANQGSEA. This CDR3 spans 16 amino acids. The J segment lost 2 bases and the V segment lost 1 base, leaving 7 bases of the junction unmatched. CDR3 in amino acids: CSVEGLAGPPPYEQYF. CDR3 coding DNA: TGCAGCGTTGAAGGACTAGCGGGGCCTCCACCCTACGAGCAGTACTTC.

This chain uses TRBV2 with TRBJ1-1; 8 nucleotides agree with TRBD1. V gave up 4 bases and J gave up 5 bases; unmatched junction bases: 9. This CDR3 comprises 15 residues. CDR1 is SNHLY and CDR2 is FYNNEI in the germline V gene. In DNA form, the CDR3 reads TGTGCCAGCAGTGGCCAGGGGGCGCGGGATACTGAAGCTTTCTTT. Its translation is CASSGQGARDTEAFF.

The chain joins TRBV5-1 to TRBJ1-4; a possible D gene is TRBD1 (5 bases). The CDR3 contains 19 residues. The V gene's germline CDR1 is SGHRS and CDR2 YFSETQ. V was trimmed by 7 bases and J by 3 bases, leaving 28 bases between them. The CDR3 protein is CASGAIWGDQGSANEKLFF. The CDR3 DNA follows: TGCGCCAGCGGGGCCATTTGGGGGGACCAAGGTTCAGCTAATGAAAAACTGTTTTTT.

This chain links TRBV29-1 with TRBJ1-2; D uncertain. The CDR3 consists of 15 residues. V gave up 6 bases and J gave up 0 bases, with 17 bases separating them. Germline V gene sequence: CDR1 SQVTM, CDR2 ANQGSEA. CDR3 nucleotide sequence: TGCAGCGTCACAGAGACTCCACCCTCTAACTATGGCTACACCTTC. This gives the protein CSVTETPPSNYGYTF. The complete variable domain, with remaining parts taken from reference TRBV29-1 and TRBJ1-2, reads SAVISQKPSRDICQRGTSLTIQCQVDSQVTMMFWYRQQPGQSLTLIATANQGSEATYESGFVIDKFPISRPNLTFSTLTVSNMSPEDSSIYLCSVTETPPSNYGYTFGSGTRLTVV.

The rearrangement joins TRBV30 to TRBJ1-1; D gene ambiguous. V was trimmed by 2 bases and J by 5 bases, leaving 12 bases between them. Germline V lookup: CDR1 GTSNPN, CDR2 SVGIG (reference sequence). The CDR3 runs 13 residues. CDR3 sequence reads: CAWSSNGRTEAFF. Here the CDR3 DNA reads TGTGCCTGGAGTAGTAACGGACGGACTGAAGCTTTCTTT. Full variable domain (outside the CDR3, taken from reference TRBV30 and TRBJ1-1): SQTIHQWPATLVQPVGSPLSLECTVEGTSNPNLYWYRQAAGRGLQLLFYSVGIGQISSEVPQNLSASRPQDRQFILSSKKLLLSDSGFYLCAWSSNGRTEAFFGQGTRLTVV.